The clone carrying this T cell receptor beta chain occurred once. Its target is unknown. TCRdb reanalysed the multiplex PCR reads using MiXCR and keeps one entry per CDR3 protein. The sample carries roughly 100,000 distinct CDR3 sequences, around 30% recorded once. The sample belongs to a study of breast tumors, draining lymph nodes, adjacent tissues. Notes on the study in general: Data fit most tumor T cells coming from lymph node, expanding in tumor. The lymph node origin of tumor T cells was framed as consistent with a hypothesis, not demonstrated. Luminal-like breast cancer showed significantly greater tumor-nontumor repertoire similarity than basal-like breast cancer did. Tumors had less TCR diversity than lymph nodes, more than nontumor tissue.

Breast cancer patients provided tissue from their axillary draining lymph nodes. Germline-derived CDR1 and CDR2 are SNHLY and FYNNEI. The ends lost 9 bases at V and 6 bases at J; junction bases unmatched: 5. CDR3 size: 13 residues. Input material: axillary lymph node tissue. The receptor was isolated from a female donor with breast cancer. Some clones in this sample may be carry-over from other donors' samples. J is TRBJ1-2 and V is TRBV2, with 12 bases identical to TRBD1. The CDR3 loop reads CAREGQGAHGYTF. DNA of the CDR3: TGTGCCAGGGAGGGACAGGGGGCGCATGGCTACACCTTC.